This T cell receptor beta chain is from a study of blood T cell repertoires in COVID-19. The sample holds one count of this clone. Some clones are missing from TCRdb's copy, which holds only in-frame ones; the method was immunoSEQ multiplex PCR. The profile shows about 300,000 clones, roughly 89% of them singletons. The receptor was isolated from a woman between 45 and 65 years old who had been exposed to COVID-19. The source material was PBMCs or T cells enriched from blood (not recorded which).

This chain's CDR3 is CASSGQGGYGYTF. The DNA for the CDR3 is TGTGCCAGCTCCGGACAGGGGGGCTATGGCTACACCTTC. The gene calls are TRBV27 and TRBJ1-2; 10 bases are shared with TRBD1. The CDR3 spans 13 residues. Germline assignment: CDR1 MNHEY and CDR2 SMNVEV (reference sequence). V shed 8 bases and J 4 bases; nucleotides not matched to a gene: 4.